This T cell receptor (beta chain) was captured in a study of blood T cell repertoires in COVID-19. Assay: immunoSEQ multiplex PCR; the TCRdb copy retains only in-frame clones and omits some. The data contain about 290,000 clones, about nine tenths of them seen just once; the ten biggest clones take up about 1.7%. The V segment lost 0 bases and the J segment 0 bases; nucleotides outside the gene matches: 6. The CDR3 consists of 17 residues. CDR1 is SGHNT and CDR2 is YYREEE in the germline V gene (reference sequence). This chain connects TRBV5-4 to TRBJ2-7; TRBD2 aligns across 10 bases. The clonotype comes from a woman aged 35 to 49 who had recovered from COVID-19. Sequencing was performed on PBMCs or T cells enriched from blood (not recorded which). CDR3 loop: CASSLDHSGRRSYEQYF. DNA of the CDR3: TGTGCCAGCAGCTTGGACCATAGCGGGAGGCGCTCCTACGAGCAGTACTTC.